This T cell receptor (beta chain) was captured in a study of cytomegalovirus exposure and HLA in healthy donors. Notes on the study in general: It was only CMV serostatus that was available as immune exposure information.

This PCR relied on a set of 60 Vbeta primers and 13 Jbeta primers. The repertoire was sequenced with immunoSEQ multiplex PCR; TCRdb's copy has only in-frame clones and lacks some. The repertoire includes some 140,000 clones, about 80% of them detected once, and around 1.2% sits in the top ten. As concerns this clone: Antigen: not known.

Germline V CDR1 and CDR2: LNHDA, SQIVND (reference sequence). The ends were cut back, 5 bases at V and 0 bases at J, with 8 bases in the middle. CDR3 length: 14 residues. Specimen: PBMCs. This chain connects TRBV19 to TRBJ2-1, with D tentatively TRBD2 (5 bases). The sequence was collected from a male donor in good health and CMV-seropositive. CDR3 bases: TGTGCCAGTAGTGACTATAGCTCCTACAATGAGCAGTTCTTC. This sequence encodes CASSDYSSYNEQFF.